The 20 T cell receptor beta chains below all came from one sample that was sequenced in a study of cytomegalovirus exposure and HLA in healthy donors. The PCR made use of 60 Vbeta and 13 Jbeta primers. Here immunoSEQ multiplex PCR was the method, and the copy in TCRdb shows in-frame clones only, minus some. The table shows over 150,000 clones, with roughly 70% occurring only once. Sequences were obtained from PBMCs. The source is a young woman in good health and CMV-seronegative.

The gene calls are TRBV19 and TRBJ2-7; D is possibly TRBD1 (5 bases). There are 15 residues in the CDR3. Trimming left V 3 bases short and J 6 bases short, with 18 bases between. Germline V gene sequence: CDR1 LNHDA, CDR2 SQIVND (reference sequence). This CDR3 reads CASSIPLAGMAEQYF. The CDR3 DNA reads TGTGCCAGTAGTATTCCCCTGGCAGGGATGGCCGAGCAGTACTTC.

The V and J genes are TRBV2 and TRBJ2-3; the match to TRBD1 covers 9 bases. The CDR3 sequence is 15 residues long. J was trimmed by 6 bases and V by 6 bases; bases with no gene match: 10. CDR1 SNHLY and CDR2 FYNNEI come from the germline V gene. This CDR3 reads CASRAGTGNTDTQYF. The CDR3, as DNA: TGTGCCAGCAGAGCCGGGACAGGGAATACGGATACGCAGTATTTT.

The DNA for the CDR3 is TGTGCCAGCTCACCGTTTCTAGCGGGAGACCGCTCCTACGAGCAGTACTTC. This translates into CASSPFLAGDRSYEQYF. The J gene is TRBJ2-7, the V gene TRBV18; 10 bases are a match to TRBD2. The junction had 8 bases not matched to a gene; V was cut back by 3 bases and J by 0 bases. CDR1 and CDR2 (germline): KGHSH, LQKENI. The CDR3 has 17 amino acids.

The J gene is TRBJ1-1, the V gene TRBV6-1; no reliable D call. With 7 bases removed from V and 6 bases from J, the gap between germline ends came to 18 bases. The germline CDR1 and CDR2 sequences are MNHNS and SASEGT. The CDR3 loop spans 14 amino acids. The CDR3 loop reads CASTPARGWSEAFF. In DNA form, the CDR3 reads TGTGCCAGCACCCCGGCCCGGGGTTGGTCTGAAGCTTTCTTT.

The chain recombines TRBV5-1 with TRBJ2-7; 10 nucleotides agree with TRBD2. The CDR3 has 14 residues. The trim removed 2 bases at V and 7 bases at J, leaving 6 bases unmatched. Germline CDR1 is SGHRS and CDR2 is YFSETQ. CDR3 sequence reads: CASSFNLAGEEQYF. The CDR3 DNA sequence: TGCGCCAGCAGCTTTAACCTAGCGGGAGAAGAGCAGTACTTC.

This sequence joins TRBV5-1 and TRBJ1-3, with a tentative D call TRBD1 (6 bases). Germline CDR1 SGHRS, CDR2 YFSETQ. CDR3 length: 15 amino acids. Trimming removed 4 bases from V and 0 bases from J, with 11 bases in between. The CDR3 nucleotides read TGCGCCAGCAGCGACGGACAGAGCTCTGGAAACACCATATATTTT. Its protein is CASSDGQSSGNTIYF.

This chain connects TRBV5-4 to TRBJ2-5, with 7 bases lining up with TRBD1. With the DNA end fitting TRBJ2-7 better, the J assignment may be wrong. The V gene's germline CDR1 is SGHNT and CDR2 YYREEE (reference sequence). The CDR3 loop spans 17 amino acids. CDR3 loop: CASSSAKDRTSPYEQYF. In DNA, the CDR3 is TGTGCCAGCAGCTCAGCGAAGGACAGGACGTCCCCCTACGAGCAGTACTTC.

CDR3 DNA sequence: TGTGCCAGCAGCGTAGTGGGACAGGGGCTTGAAGCTTTCTTT. Amino acids: CASSVVGQGLEAFF. This chain connects TRBV9 to TRBJ1-1; 10 bases align to TRBD1. Per the germline V gene, CDR1 is SGDLS and CDR2 is YYNGEE. The V segment lost 0 bases and the J segment 7 bases; nucleotides outside the gene matches: 3. This CDR3 comprises 14 residues.

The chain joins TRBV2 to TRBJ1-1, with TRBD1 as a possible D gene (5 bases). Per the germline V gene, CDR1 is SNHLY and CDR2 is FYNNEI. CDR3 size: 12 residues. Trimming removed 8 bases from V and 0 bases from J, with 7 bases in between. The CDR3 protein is CASGQLNTEAFF. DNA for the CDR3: TGTGCCAGCGGACAATTGAACACTGAAGCTTTCTTT.

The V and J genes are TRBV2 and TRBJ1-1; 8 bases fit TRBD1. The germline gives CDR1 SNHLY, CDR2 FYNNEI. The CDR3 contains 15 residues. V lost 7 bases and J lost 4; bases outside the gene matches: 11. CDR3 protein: CASILRSGGFTEAFF. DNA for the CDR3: TGTGCCAGCATCCTCCGATCAGGGGGCTTCACTGAAGCTTTCTTT.

CDR3 nucleotides: TGTGCCAGCAGCTTAGGGAGAGGACAGGGAGCCTATGAGCAGTTCTTC. The encoded protein is CASSLGRGQGAYEQFF. The J gene is TRBJ2-1, the V gene TRBV7-2; 8 nucleotides align to TRBD1. Germline CDR1 and CDR2: SGHTA and FQGNSA. Unmatched junction bases numbered 10, after V lost 1 base and J lost 8 bases. The CDR3 consists of 16 residues.

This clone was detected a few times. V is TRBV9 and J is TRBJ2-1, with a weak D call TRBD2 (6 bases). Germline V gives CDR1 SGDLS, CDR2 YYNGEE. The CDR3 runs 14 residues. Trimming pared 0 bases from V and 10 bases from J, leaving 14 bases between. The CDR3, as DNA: TGTGCCAGCAGCGTAGGGAGGGACCGAACCGAGCAGTTCTTC. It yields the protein CASSVGRDRTEQFF.

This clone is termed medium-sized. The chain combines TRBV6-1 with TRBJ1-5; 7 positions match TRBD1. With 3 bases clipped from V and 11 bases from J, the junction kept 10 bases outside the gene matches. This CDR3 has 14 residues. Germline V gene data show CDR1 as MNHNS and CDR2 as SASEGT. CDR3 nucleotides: TGTGCCAGCAGTGAGCGACAGGGCCCTTCGTCCCAGCATTTT. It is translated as CASSERQGPSSQHF.

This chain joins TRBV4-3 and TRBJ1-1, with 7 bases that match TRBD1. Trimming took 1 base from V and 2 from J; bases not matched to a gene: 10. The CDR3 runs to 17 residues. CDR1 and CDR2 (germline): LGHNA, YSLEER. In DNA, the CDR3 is TGCGCCAGCAGCCAAGGGACAGGAGGTAGACTAAACACTGAAGCTTTCTTT. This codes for CASSQGTGGRLNTEAFF.

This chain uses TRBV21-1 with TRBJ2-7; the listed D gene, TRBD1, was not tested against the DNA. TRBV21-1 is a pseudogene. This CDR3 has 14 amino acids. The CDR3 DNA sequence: TGTGCCAGCACCAAACAGGGGGCTACCTACGAGCAGTACTTC. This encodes CASTKQGATYEQYF.

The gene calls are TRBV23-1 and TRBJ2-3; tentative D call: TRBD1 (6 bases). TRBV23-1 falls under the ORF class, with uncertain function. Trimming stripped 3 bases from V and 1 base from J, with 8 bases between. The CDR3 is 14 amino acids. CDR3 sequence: CASSHRQGTDTQYF. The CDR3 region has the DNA TGCGCCAGCAGTCACCGACAGGGCACAGATACGCAGTATTTT.

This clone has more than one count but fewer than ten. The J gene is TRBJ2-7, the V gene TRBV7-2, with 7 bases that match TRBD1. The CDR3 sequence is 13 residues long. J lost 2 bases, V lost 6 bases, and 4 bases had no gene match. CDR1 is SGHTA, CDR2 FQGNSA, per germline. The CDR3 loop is CASRSTGPYEQYF. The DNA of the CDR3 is TGTGCCAGCAGATCGACAGGGCCCTACGAGCAGTACTTC.

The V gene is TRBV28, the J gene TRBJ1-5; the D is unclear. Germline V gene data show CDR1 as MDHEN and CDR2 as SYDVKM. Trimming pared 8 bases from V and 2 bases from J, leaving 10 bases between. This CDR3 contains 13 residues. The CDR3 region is CASHYDGNQPQHF. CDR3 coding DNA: TGTGCCAGCCACTACGACGGCAATCAGCCCCAGCATTTT.

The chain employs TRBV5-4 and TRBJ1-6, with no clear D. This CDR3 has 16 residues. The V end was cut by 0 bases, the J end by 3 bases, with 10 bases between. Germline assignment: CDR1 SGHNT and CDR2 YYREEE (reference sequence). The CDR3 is CASSLGSPSYNSPLHF. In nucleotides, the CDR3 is TGTGCCAGCAGCTTGGGGAGTCCCAGCTATAATTCACCCCTCCACTTT.

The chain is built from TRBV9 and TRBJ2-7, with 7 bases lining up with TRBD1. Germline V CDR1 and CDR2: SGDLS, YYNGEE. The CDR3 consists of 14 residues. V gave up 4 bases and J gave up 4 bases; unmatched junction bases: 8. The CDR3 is CASSPRQGSYEQYF. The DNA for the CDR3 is TGTGCCAGCAGCCCGCGACAGGGCTCTTACGAGCAGTACTTC. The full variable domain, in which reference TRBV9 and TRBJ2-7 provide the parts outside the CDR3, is DSGVTQTPKHLITATGQRVTLRCSPRSGDLSVYWYQQSLDQGLQFLIQYYNGEERAKGNILERFSAQQFPDLHSELNLSSLELGDSALYFCASSPRQGSYEQYFGPGTRLTVT.